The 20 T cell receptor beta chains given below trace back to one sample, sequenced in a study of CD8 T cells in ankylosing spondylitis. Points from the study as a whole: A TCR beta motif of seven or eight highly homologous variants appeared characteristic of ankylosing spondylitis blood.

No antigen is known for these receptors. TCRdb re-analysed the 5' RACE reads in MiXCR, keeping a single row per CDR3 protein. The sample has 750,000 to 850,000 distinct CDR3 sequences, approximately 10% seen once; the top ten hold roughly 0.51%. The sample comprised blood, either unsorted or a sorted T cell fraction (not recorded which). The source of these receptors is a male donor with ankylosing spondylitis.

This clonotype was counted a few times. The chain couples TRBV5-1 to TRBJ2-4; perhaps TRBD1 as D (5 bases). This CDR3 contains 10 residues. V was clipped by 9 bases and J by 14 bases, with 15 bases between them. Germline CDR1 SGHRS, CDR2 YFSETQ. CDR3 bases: TGCGCCACCCCGCTGGGCAGGGAGTACTTC. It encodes CATPLGREYF.

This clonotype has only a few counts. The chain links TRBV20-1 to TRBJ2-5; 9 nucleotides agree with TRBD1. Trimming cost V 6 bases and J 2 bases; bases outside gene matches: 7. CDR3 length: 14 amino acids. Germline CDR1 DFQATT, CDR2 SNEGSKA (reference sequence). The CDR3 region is CSAARTGVQETQYF. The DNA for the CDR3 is TGCAGTGCCGCCCGGACAGGGGTACAAGAGACCCAGTACTTC.

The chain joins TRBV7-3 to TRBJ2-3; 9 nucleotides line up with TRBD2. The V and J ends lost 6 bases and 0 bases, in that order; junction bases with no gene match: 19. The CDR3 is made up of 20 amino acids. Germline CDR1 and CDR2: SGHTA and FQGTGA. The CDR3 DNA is TGTGCCAGCAGTCCTTCCCTATCGAGCGGGGGGCCATCTAGCACAGATACGCAGTATTTT. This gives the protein CASSPSLSSGGPSSTDTQYF.

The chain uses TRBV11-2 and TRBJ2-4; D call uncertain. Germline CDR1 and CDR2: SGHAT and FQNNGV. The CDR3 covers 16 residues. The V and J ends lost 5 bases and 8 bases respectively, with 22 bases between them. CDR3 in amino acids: CASSASELRLGYIQYF. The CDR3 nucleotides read TGTGCCAGCAGCGCCTCGGAACTCAGGCTGGGTTACATTCAGTACTTC.

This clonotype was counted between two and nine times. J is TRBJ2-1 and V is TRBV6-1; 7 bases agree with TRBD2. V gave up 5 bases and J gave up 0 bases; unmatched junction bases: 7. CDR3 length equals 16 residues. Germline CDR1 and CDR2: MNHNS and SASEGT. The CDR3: CASSSWGGSSYNEQFF. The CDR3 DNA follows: TGTGCCAGCAGTAGCTGGGGGGGGAGCTCCTACAATGAGCAGTTCTTC.

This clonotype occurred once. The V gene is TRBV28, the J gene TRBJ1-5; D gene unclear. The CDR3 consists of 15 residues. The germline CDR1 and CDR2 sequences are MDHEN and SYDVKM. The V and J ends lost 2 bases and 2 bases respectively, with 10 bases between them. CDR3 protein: CASSLREFGNQPQHF. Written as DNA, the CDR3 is TGTGCCAGCAGTTTAAGGGAATTTGGCAATCAGCCCCAGCATTTT.

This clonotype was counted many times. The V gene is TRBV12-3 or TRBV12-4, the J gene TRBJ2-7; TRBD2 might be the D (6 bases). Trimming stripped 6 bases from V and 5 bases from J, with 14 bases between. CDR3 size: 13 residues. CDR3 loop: CASSLGGSNEQYF. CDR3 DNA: TGTGCCAGCAGCCTTGGGGGGTCGAACGAGCAGTACTTC.

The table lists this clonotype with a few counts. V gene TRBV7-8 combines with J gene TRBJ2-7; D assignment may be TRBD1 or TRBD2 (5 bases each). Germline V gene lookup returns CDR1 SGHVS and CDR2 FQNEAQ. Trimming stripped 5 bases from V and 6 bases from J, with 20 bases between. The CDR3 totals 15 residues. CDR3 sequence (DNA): TGTGCCAGCAGCACGACCGGGACGGTCTCAGGCGAGCAGTACTTC. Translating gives CASSTTGTVSGEQYF.

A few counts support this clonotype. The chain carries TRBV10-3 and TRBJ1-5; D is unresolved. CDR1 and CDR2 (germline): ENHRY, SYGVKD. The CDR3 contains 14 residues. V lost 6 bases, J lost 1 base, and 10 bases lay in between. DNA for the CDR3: TGTGCCATCAGCCTAGTCGGGAGCAATCAGCCCCAGCATTTT. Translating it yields CAISLVGSNQPQHF.

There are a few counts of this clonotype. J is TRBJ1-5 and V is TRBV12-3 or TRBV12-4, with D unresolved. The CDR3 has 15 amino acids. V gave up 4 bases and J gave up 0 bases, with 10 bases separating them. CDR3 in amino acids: CASSSTVYSNQPQHF. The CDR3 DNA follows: TGTGCCAGCAGTTCGACGGTTTATAGCAATCAGCCCCAGCATTTT.

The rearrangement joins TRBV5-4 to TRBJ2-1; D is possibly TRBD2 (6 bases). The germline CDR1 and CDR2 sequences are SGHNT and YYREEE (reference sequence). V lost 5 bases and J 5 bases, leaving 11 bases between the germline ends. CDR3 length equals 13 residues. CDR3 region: CASRRVADNEQFF. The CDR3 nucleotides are TGTGCCAGCAGAAGAGTAGCGGACAATGAGCAGTTCTTC.

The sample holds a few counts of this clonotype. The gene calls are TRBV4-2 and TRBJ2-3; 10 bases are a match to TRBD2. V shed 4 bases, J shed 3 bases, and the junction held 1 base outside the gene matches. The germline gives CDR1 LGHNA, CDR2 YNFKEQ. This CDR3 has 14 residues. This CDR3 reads CASSPSGRTDTQYF. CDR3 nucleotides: TGTGCCAGCAGCCCTAGCGGGAGAACAGATACGCAGTATTTT.

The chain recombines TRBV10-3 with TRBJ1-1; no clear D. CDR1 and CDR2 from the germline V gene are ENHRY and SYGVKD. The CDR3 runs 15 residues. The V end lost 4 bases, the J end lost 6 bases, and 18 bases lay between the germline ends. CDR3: CAISGPQFKSAEAFF. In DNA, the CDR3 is TGTGCCATCAGTGGGCCGCAATTTAAAAGCGCTGAAGCTTTCTTT.

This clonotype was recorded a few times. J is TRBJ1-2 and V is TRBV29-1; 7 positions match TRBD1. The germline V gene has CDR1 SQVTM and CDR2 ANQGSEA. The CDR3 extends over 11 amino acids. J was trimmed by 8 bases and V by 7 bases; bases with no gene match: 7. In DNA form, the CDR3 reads TGCAGCGCAAGACAGGGTTGGGGCTACACCTTC. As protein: CSARQGWGYTF.

Here the CDR3 reads CASSKGQEETQYF. CDR3 nucleotides: TGCGCCAGCAGCAAAGGACAAGAAGAGACCCAGTACTTC. V usage is TRBV5-1 and J usage is TRBJ2-5; the D gene is possibly TRBD1 (5 bases). Trimming took off 4 bases at V and 3 bases at J, with 10 bases between the two ends. There are 13 residues in the CDR3. Germline-derived CDR1 and CDR2 are SGHRS and YFSETQ.

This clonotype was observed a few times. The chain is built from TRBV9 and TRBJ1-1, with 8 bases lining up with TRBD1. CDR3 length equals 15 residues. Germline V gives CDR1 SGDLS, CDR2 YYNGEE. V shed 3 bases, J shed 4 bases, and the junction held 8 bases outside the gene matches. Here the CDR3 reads CASSAPGGPSTEAFF. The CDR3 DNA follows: TGTGCCAGCAGCGCCCCAGGGGGCCCGAGCACTGAAGCTTTCTTT. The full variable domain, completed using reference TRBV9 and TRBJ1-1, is DSGVTQTPKHLITATGQRVTLRCSPRSGDLSVYWYQQSLDQGLQFLIQYYNGEERAKGNILERFSAQQFPDLHSELNLSSLELGDSALYFCASSAPGGPSTEAFFGQGTRLTVV.

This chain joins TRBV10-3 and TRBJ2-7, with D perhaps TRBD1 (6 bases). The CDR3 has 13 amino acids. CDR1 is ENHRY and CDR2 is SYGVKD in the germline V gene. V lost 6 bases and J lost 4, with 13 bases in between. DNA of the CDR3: TGTGCCATCAGCGGACAGTTTGGTTACGAGCAGTACTTC. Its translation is CAISGQFGYEQYF.

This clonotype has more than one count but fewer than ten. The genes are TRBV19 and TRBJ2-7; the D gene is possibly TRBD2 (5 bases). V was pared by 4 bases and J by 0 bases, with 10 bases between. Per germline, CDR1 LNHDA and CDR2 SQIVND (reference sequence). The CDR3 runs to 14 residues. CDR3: CASSTSGNSYEQYF. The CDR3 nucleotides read TGTGCCAGTAGTACCTCCGGGAACTCCTACGAGCAGTACTTC.

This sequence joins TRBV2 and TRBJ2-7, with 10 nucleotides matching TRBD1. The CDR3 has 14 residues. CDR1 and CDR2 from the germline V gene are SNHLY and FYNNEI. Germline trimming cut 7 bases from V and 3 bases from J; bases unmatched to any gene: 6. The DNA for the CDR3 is TGTGCCAGCAATACCTGGGACAGGGGCTACGAGCAGTACTTC. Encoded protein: CASNTWDRGYEQYF.

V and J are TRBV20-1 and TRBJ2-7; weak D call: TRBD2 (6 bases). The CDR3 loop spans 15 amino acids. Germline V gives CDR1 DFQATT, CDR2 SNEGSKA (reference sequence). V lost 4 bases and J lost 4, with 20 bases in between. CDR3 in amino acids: CSATNRDSVWYEQYF. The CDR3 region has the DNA TGCAGTGCTACGAACCGGGACTCCGTTTGGTACGAGCAGTACTTC.